The 14 T cell receptor beta chains below all came from one sample that was sequenced in a study of blood T cell repertoires in COVID-19. Assay used: immunoSEQ multiplex PCR; TCRdb lists only in-frame clones, some missing. The sample lists 30,000 to 40,000 clones, less than 80% occurring once. Material for sequencing was peripheral blood. These receptor sequences come from a man in his 70s with COVID-19, enrolled during active disease.

The V and J genes are TRBV2 and TRBJ2-1; perhaps TRBD1 as D (5 bases). Between the trimmed V and J ends, which lost 7 bases and 4 bases, there was a span of 11 bases. Germline lookup yields CDR1 SNHLY and CDR2 FYNNEI. The CDR3 is 13 amino acids. CDR3 coding DNA: TGTGCCAGCAAGGACACCGCTTACAATGAGCAGTTCTTC. Protein: CASKDTAYNEQFF.

V gene TRBV2 combines with J gene TRBJ2-7; 9 nucleotides agree with TRBD2. The V and J ends lost 6 bases and 4 bases, in that order; junction bases with no gene match: 7. CDR1 is SNHLY and CDR2 is FYNNEI in the germline V gene. The CDR3 is made up of 14 amino acids. The CDR3 nucleotides are TGTGCCAGCAGAAATAGCGGGAGACGGTACGAGCAGTACTTC. Translating gives CASRNSGRRYEQYF.

The chain combines TRBV5-4 with TRBJ2-7, with 8 positions matching TRBD2. CDR3 size: 14 residues. The V gene's germline CDR1 is SGHNT and CDR2 YYREEE (reference sequence). The V and J ends lost 7 bases and 6 bases, in that order; junction bases with no gene match: 12. The CDR3, as DNA: TGTGCCAGCTCCTTTGCGGGGGGCCTTTCCGAGCAGTACTTC. Its protein is CASSFAGGLSEQYF.

The count of this clone is one. The rearrangement joins TRBV30 to TRBJ2-1, with a tentative D call TRBD1 (5 bases). Germline lookup yields CDR1 GTSNPN and CDR2 SVGIG (reference sequence). CDR3 size: 14 residues. V was pared by 4 bases and J by 5 bases, with 15 bases between. The CDR3 spells CAWKGAGPNNEQFF. The CDR3 DNA reads TGTGCCTGGAAAGGTGCAGGGCCGAACAATGAGCAGTTCTTC. Supplemented by reference TRBV30 and TRBJ2-1, the full variable domain reads SQTIHQWPATLVQPVGSPLSLECTVEGTSNPNLYWYRQAAGRGLQLLFYSVGIGQISSEVPQNLSASRPQDRQFILSSKKLLLSDSGFYLCAWKGAGPNNEQFFGPGTRLTVL.

This clone was detected a few times. The J gene is TRBJ1-5, the V gene TRBV18; 9 bases line up with TRBD1. The CDR3 sequence is 15 residues long. The J segment lost 5 bases and the V segment lost 3 bases, leaving 5 bases of the junction unmatched. In germline, CDR1 is KGHSH, CDR2 LQKENI. In DNA form, the CDR3 reads TGTGCCAGCTCACCCCGGGACAGGGTCGATCAGCCCCAGCATTTT. This encodes CASSPRDRVDQPQHF. Together with reference TRBV18 and TRBJ1-5, the CDR3 gives the full variable domain: NAGVMQNPRHLVRRRGQEARLRCSPMKGHSHVYWYRQLPEEGLKFMVYLQKENIIDESGMPKERFSAEFPKEGPSILRIQQVVRGDSAAYFCASSPRDRVDQPQHFGDGTRLSIL.

This rearrangement joins TRBV7-3 to TRBJ1-1; no definite D call. V shed 5 bases and J shed 7 bases, with 17 bases lying between them. In germline, CDR1 is SGHTA, CDR2 FQGTGA. This CDR3 region has 14 residues. In DNA form, the CDR3 reads TGTGCCAGCAGCCGAACCCACAGCGAGGGTGAAGCTTTCTTT. Its protein is CASSRTHSEGEAFF. The entire variable domain, with the rest obtained from reference TRBV7-3 and TRBJ1-1, is as follows: GAGVSQTPSNKVTEKGKYVELRCDPISGHTALYWYRQSLGQGPEFLIYFQGTGAADDSGLPNDRFFAVRPEGSVSTLKIQRTERGDSAVYLCASSRTHSEGEAFFGQGTRLTVV.

This clone was seen just once. The chain employs TRBV18 and TRBJ1-2; D is possibly TRBD1 (6 bases). Germline V gene lookup returns CDR1 KGHSH and CDR2 LQKENI. The CDR3 has 13 residues. Trimming removed 3 bases at V and 7 bases at J, with 12 bases between. The CDR3 here is CASSPDSSGGYTF. The CDR3 coding sequence is TGTGCCAGCTCACCGGACAGTTCAGGTGGCTACACCTTC.

The gene calls are TRBV6-5 and TRBJ2-2; 7 bases fit TRBD2. The CDR3 covers 14 residues. V was pared by 7 bases and J by 4 bases, with 6 bases of the junction left unmatched. The germline CDR1 and CDR2 sequences are MNHEY and SVGAGI. Written as DNA, the CDR3 is TGTGCCAGCACCTCGACTAGCACCACCGGGGAGCTGTTTTTT. This encodes CASTSTSTTGELFF.

The V gene is TRBV4-1, the J gene TRBJ1-5, with D possibly being TRBD1 (6 bases). The length of the CDR3 is 15 residues. V was trimmed by 6 bases and J by 5 bases, leaving 17 bases between them. In germline, CDR1 is MGHRA, CDR2 YSYEKL. The CDR3 is CASSIDRSIDQPQHF. The CDR3 bases are TGCGCCAGCAGTATAGACAGGTCGATCGATCAGCCCCAGCATTTT.

This rearrangement joins TRBV5-6 to TRBJ2-6; 10 bases agree with TRBD1. The V gene's germline CDR1 is SGHDT and CDR2 YYEEEE. Trimming removed 4 bases from V and 4 bases from J; junction bases left unmatched: 11. The CDR3 runs 18 residues. The CDR3 DNA sequence: TGTGCCAGCAGCCCTCGCCGGGACAGGGGTTCAGGGGCCAACGTCCTGACTTTC. The encoded protein is CASSPRRDRGSGANVLTF. The full variable domain, its missing parts supplied by reference TRBV5-6 and TRBJ2-6, is DAGVTQSPTHLIKTRGQQVTLRCSPKSGHDTVSWYQQALGQGPQFIFQYYEEEERQRGNFPDRFSGHQFPNYSSELNVNALLLGDSALYLCASSPRRDRGSGANVLTFGAGSRLTVL.

This sequence joins TRBV7-2 and TRBJ1-6, with D possibly matching TRBD1 (5 bases). The germline V gene encodes CDR1 SGHTA and CDR2 FQGNSA. V lost 0 bases to trimming and J lost 9 bases, with 12 bases between them. The length of the CDR3 is 15 residues. In nucleotides, the CDR3 is TGTGCCAGCAGCTTAGCGCGCAGGGTCAGTTCACCCCTCCACTTT. This sequence encodes CASSLARRVSSPLHF.

This rearrangement joins TRBV5-1 to TRBJ1-6, with D possibly matching TRBD1 (6 bases). Germline loops: CDR1 SGHRS, CDR2 YFSETQ. The CDR3 has 15 amino acids. V was shortened by 4 bases and J by 7 bases, with 15 bases between the two germline ends. Here the CDR3 DNA reads TGCGCCAGCAGCCTCAGGGGATTACTAAATTCACCCCTCCACTTT. This translates into CASSLRGLLNSPLHF.

This CDR3 reads CASSLILAGIHEQYF. In DNA form, the CDR3 reads TGTGCCAGCAGCTTAATTCTAGCGGGGATACACGAGCAGTACTTC. The chain recombines TRBV7-3 with TRBJ2-7, with 9 bases matching TRBD2. V lost 1 base and J lost 5; bases outside the gene matches: 6. This CDR3 has 15 amino acids. CDR1 SGHTA and CDR2 FQGTGA come from the germline V gene. The full variable domain, with the rest looked up from reference TRBV7-3 and TRBJ2-7, is GAGVSQTPSNKVTEKGKYVELRCDPISGHTALYWYRQSLGQGPEFLIYFQGTGAADDSGLPNDRFFAVRPEGSVSTLKIQRTERGDSAVYLCASSLILAGIHEQYFGPGTRLTVT.

The chain uses TRBV4-1 and TRBJ2-1; D perhaps matches TRBD1 (6 bases). Trimming took off 4 bases at V and 10 bases at J, with 26 bases between the two ends. The CDR3 covers 17 residues. Germline loops: CDR1 MGHRA, CDR2 YSYEKL. The CDR3 spells CASSPPDRDKELGEQFF. CDR3 nucleotides: TGCGCCAGCAGCCCCCCCGACCGGGACAAGGAACTGGGGGAGCAGTTCTTC.